This T cell receptor beta chain was sequenced during a study of T cell repertoires in cytomegalovirus infection. This clonotype was counted between two and nine times. Its antigen remains unknown. Via MiXCR, TCRdb re-called the reads, giving one row per CDR3 protein. The table has approximately 990,000 distinct CDR3 sequences, around a third seen once. The CDR3 runs 14 residues. Germline CDR1 MDHEN, CDR2 SYDVKM. V lost 4 bases and J 2 bases, leaving 9 bases between the germline ends. The clonotype was recovered from a human donor in good health (CMV status not recorded). Some clones in this sample may be carry-over from other donors' samples. V is TRBV28 and J is TRBJ1-5; D ambiguous. Here the sequenced sample was cultured CD8+ T cells from PBMCs, taken from culture after CMV antigen stimulation. The CDR3 nucleotides read TGTGCCAGCAGTTCCCCACTGGGCAATCAGCCCCAGCATTTT. This sequence encodes CASSSPLGNQPQHF.